This T cell receptor beta chain is drawn from a study of a mutant IDH1 vaccine in newly diagnosed glioma. The method was immunoSEQ multiplex PCR; TCRdb's version includes in-frame clones alone and lacks a portion of them. The sample holds over 55,000 clones; around 80% are singletons and the top ten take about 4.8%. Specified time point: baseline, week 1 (first vaccination visit). Treatment in this sample: pre-vaccination baseline after standard-of-care therapy. The source is a woman between 18 and 30 years old with glioma. Some clones in this sample may be carry-over from other donors' samples. The sequencing used peripheral blood mononuclear cells (PBMCs), collected from a glioma patient treated with radiotherapy, temozolomide or both.

CDR3 loop: CASSLAQGAPYEQYF. The CDR3 DNA reads as TGTGCCAGCAGCTTAGCTCAGGGGGCGCCTTACGAGCAGTACTTC. The rearrangement joins TRBV7-2 to TRBJ2-7; TRBD1 agrees at 8 bases. Germline V lookup: CDR1 SGHTA, CDR2 FQGNSA. The trim removed 0 bases at V and 4 bases at J, leaving 5 bases unmatched. There are 15 residues in the CDR3.